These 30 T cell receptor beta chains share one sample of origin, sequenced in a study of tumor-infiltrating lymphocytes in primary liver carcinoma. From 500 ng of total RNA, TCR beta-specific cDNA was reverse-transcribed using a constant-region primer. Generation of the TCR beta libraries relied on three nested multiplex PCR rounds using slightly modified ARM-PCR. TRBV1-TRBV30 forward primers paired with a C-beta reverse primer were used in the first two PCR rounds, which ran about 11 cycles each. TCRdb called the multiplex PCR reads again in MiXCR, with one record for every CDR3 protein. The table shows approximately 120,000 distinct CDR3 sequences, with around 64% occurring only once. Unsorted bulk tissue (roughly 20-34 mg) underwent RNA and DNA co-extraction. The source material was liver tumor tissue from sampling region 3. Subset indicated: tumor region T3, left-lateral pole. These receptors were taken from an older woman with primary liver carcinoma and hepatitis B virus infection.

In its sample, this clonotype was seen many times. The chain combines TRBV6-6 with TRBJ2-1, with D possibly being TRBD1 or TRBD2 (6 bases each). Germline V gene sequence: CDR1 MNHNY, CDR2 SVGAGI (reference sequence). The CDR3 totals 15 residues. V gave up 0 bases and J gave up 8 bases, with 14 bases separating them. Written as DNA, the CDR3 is TGTGCCAGCAGTTACTCCGACGTTGGGGGGCATGAGCAGTTCTTC. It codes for CASSYSDVGGHEQFF.

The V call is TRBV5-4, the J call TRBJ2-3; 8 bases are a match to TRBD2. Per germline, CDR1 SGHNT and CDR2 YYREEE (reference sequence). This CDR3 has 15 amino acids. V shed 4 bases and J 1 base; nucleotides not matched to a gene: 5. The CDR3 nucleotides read TGTGCCAGCAGCCATACTAGCGGAGGCACAGATACGCAGTATTTT. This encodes CASSHTSGGTDTQYF.

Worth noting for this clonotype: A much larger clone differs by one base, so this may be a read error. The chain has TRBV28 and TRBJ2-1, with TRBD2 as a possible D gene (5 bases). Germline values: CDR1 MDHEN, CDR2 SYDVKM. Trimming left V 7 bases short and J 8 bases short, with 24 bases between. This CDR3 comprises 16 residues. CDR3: CASNGRTPGDGDEQFF. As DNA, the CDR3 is TGTGCCAGCAATGGAAGGACTCCCGGTGACGGGGATGAGCAGTTCTTC.

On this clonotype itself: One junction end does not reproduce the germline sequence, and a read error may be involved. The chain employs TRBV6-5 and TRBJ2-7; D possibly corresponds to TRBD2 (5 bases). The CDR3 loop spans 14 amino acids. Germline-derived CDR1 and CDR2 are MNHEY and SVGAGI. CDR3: CVSSYKDYTYEHYF. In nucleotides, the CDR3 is TGTGTCAGCAGTTATAAAGACTACACCTACGAGCATTACTTC.

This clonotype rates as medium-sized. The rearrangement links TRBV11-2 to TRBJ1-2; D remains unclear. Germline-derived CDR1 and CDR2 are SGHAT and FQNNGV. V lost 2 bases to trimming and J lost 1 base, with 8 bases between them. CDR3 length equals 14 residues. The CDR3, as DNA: TGTGCCAGCAGCTTATCTAACAATAACTATGGCTACACCTTC. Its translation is CASSLSNNNYGYTF.

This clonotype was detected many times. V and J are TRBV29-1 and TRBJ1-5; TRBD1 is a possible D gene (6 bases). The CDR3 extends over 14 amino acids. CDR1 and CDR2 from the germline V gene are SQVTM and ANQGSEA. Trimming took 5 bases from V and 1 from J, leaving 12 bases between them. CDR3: CSVSGQSSNQPQHF. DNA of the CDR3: TGCAGCGTTTCCGGACAGTCAAGCAATCAGCCCCAGCATTTT. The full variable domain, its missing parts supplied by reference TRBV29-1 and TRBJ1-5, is SAVISQKPSRDICQRGTSLTIQCQVDSQVTMMFWYRQQPGQSLTLIATANQGSEATYESGFVIDKFPISRPNLTFSTLTVSNMSPEDSSIYLCSVSGQSSNQPQHFGDGTRLSIL.

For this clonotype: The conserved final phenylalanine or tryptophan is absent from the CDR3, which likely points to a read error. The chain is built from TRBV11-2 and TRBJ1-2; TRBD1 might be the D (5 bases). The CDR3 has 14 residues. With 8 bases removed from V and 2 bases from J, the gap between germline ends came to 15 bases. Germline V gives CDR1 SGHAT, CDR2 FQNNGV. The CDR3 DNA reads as TGTGCCAGCCCCCGCCAGACAGAAAACTATGGCTACACCCTC. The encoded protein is CASPRQTENYGYTL.

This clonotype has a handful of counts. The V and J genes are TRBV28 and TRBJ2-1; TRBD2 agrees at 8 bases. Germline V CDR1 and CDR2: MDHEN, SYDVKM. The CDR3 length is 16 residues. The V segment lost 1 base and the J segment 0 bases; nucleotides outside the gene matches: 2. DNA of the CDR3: TGTGCCAGCAGTTTATTGGGGACTAGCTCCTACAATGAGCAGTTCTTC. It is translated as CASSLLGTSSYNEQFF.

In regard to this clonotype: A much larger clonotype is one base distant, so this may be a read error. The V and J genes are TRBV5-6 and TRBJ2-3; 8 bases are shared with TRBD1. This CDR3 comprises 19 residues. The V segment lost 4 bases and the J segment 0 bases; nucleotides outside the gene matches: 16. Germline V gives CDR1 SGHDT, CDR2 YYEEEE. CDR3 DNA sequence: TGTGCCAGCAGCCCCTCCGGGACAGGCCTTACAGTTAGCACAGATACGCAGTATTTT. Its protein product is CASSPSGTGLTVSTDTQYF. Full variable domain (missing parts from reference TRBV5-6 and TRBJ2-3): DAGVTQSPTHLIKTRGQQVTLRCSPKSGHDTVSWYQQALGQGPQFIFQYYEEEERQRGNFPDRFSGHQFPNYSSELNVNALLLGDSALYLCASSPSGTGLTVSTDTQYFGPGTRLTVL.

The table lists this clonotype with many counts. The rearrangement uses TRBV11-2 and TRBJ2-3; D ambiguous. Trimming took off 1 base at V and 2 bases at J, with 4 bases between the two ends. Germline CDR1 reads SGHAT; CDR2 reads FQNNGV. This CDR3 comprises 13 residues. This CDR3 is CASSLGITDTQYF. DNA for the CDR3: TGTGCCAGCAGCTTAGGCATCACAGATACGCAGTATTTT.

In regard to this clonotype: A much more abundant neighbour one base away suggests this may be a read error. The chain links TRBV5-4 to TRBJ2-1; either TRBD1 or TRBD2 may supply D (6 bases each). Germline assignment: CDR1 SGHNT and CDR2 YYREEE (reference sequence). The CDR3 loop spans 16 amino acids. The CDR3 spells CASGLGGGWSYNEQFF. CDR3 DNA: TGTGCCAGCGGCTTGGGGGGCGGGTGGTCCTACAATGAGCAGTTCTTC.

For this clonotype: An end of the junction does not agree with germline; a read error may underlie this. The CDR3 DNA sequence: TGTCCCAGCAGCATCGGACGAGGGGGTAGGACTGAAAAACTGTTTTTT. Residues: CPSSIGRGGRTEKLFF. This sequence joins TRBV7-9 and TRBJ1-4; D is perhaps TRBD1 (6 bases). The CDR3 is 16 amino acids. Germline loops: CDR1 SEHNR, CDR2 FQNEAQ (reference sequence).

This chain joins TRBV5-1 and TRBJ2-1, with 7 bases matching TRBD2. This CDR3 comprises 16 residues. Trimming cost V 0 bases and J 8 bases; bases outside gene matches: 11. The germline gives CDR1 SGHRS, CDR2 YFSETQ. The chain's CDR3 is CASSLEGEGTLDEQFF. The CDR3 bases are TGCGCCAGCAGCTTGGAAGGGGAGGGCACTTTGGATGAGCAGTTCTTC.

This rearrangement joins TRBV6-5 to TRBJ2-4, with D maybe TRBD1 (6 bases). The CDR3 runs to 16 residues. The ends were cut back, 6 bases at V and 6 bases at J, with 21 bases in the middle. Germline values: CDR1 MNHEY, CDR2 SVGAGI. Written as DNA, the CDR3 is TGTGCCAGCAGCCAAAACGAGGACAGAGTCCCAAACATTCAGTACTTC. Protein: CASSQNEDRVPNIQYF.

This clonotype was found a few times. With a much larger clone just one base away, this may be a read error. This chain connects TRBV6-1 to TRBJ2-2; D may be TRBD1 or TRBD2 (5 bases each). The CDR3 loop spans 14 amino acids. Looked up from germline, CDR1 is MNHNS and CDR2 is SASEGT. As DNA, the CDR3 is TGTGCCAGCAGTGAACAATCCGGGACCGGGGTGCTGTTTTTT. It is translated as CASSEQSGTGVLFF.

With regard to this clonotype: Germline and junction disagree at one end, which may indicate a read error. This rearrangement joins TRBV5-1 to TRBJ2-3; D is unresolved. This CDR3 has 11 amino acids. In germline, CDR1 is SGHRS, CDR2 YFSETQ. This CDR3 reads CASSYTDTHYF. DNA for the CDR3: TGCGCCAGCAGTTATACAGATACGCACTATTTT. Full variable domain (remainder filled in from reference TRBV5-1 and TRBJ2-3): KAGVTQTPRYLIKTRGQQVTLSCSPISGHRSVSWYQQTPGQGLQFLFEYFSETQRNKGNFPGRFSGRQFSNSRSEMNVSTLELGDSALYLCASSYTDTHYFGPGTRLTVL.

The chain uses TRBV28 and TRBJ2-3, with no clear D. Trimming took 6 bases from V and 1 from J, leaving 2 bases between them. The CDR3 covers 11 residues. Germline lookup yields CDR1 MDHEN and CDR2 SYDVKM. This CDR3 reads CASRRTDTQYF. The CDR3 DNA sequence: TGTGCCAGCAGGCGCACAGATACGCAGTATTTT.

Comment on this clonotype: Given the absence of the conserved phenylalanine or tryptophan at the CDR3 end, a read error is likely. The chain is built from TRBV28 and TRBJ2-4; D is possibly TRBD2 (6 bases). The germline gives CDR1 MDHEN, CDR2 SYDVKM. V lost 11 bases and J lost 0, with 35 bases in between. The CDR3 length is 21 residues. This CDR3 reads CAGRPGFLTPLAELAKNIQYS. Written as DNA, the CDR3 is TGTGCCGGCCGTCCCGGCTTCTTGACCCCATTAGCGGAACTAGCCAAAAACATTCAGTACTCC.

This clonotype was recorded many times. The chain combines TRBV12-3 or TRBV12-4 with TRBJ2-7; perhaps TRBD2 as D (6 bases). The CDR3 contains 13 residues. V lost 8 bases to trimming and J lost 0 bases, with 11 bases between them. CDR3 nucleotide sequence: TGTGCCAGCGCGCTCGGGAGCTCCTACGAGCAGTACTTC. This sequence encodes CASALGSSYEQYF.

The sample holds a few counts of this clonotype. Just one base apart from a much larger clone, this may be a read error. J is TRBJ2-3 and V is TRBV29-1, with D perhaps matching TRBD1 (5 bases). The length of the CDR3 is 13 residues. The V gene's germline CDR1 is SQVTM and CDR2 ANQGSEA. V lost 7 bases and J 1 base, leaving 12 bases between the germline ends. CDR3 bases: TGCAGCGGTGTGAAAGGGGGCACAGATACGCAGTATTTT. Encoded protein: CSGVKGGTDTQYF.

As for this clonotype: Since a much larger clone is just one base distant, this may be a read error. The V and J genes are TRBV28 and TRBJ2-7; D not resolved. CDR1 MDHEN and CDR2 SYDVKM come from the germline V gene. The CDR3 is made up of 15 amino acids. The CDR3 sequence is CASSFSAIGDYEKYF. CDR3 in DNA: TGTGCCAGCAGTTTTTCGGCGATTGGGGATTACGAGAAGTACTTC.

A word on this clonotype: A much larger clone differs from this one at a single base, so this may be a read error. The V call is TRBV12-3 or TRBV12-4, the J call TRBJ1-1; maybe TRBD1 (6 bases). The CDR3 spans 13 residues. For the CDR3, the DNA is TGTGCCAGCACCCAGGGTTGGGACACTGAAGTTTTCTTT. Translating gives CASTQGWDTEVFF.

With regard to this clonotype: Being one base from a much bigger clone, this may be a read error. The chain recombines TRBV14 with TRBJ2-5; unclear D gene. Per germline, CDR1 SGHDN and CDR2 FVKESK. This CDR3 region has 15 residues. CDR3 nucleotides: TGTGCCAGCAGCCAAAATACGGTTCGTACAGAGACCCCGTACTTC. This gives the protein CASSQNTVRTETPYF.

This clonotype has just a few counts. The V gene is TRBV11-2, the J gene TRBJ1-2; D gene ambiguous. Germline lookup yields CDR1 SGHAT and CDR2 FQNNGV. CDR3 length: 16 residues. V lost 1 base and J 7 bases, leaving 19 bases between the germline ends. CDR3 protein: CASSLVGVRAEAGYTF. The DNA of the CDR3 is TGTGCCAGCAGCTTAGTCGGTGTCCGGGCAGAGGCTGGCTACACCTTC.

As DNA, the CDR3 is TGTGCCAGCAGCACAAGACTAGCGGGAGGCGAGCAGTACTTC. Translated, it gives CASSTRLAGGEQYF. The rearrangement links TRBV11-2 to TRBJ2-7; TRBD2 agrees at 13 bases. In germline, CDR1 is SGHAT, CDR2 FQNNGV. V was clipped by 5 bases and J by 6 bases; unmatched bases: 4. The CDR3 sequence is 14 residues long.

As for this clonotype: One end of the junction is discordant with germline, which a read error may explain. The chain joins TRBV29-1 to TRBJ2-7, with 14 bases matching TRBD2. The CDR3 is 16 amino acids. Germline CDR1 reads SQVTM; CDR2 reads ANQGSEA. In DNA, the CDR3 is TGCAACGTTGAAGCCGGACTAGCGGGAGGAACCTACGAGCGGTACTTC. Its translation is CNVEAGLAGGTYERYF.

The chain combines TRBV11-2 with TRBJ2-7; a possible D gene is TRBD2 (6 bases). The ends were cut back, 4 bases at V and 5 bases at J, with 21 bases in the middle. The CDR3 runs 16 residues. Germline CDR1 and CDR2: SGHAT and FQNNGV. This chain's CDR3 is CASSYGGMTSGHEQYF. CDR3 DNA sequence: TGTGCCAGCAGCTACGGCGGGATGACCTCGGGCCACGAGCAGTACTTC.

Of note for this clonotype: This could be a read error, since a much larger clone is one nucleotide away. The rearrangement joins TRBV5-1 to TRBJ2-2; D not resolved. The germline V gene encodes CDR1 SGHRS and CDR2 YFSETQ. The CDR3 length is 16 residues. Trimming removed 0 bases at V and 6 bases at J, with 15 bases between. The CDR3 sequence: CASSLEHGQVSGELFF. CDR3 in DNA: TGCGCCAGCAGCTTGGAGCATGGTCAGGTTTCCGGGGAGCTGTTTTTT.

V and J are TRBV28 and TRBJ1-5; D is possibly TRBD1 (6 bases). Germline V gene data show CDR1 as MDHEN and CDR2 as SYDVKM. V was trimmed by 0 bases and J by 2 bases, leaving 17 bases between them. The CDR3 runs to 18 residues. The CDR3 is CASSLWGGMMIGNQPQHF. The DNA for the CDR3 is TGTGCCAGCAGTTTATGGGGGGGCATGATGATCGGCAATCAGCCCCAGCATTTT.

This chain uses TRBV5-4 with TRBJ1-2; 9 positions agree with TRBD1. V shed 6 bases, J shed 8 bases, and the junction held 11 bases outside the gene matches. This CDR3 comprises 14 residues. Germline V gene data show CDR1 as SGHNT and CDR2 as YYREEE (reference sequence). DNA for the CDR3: TGTGCCAGCATCTTTGACAGGGGGAATTACGGCTACACCTTC. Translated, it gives CASIFDRGNYGYTF.